The TCR beta chain under discussion was sequenced for a study of HIV-infected patients and healthy controls. Study observations and caveats: Diversity differences between study cohorts were not due to their slight age and sex differences.

This CDR3 is built from 15 residues. J was trimmed by 0 bases and V by 2 bases; bases with no gene match: 0. CDR1 and CDR2 (germline): MNHEY, SVGAGI. Reverse transcription used roughly 450 ng RNA and constant-region primers for alpha and beta. Separate chain-specific third strand synthesis with multiplexing indices produced the alpha and beta libraries. Second strand DNA was synthesized using a primer at the SP2 site. TCRdb reprocessed the 5' RACE reads via MiXCR and lists one record per CDR3 protein. The table lists tens of thousands of distinct CDR3 sequences, approximately 9% of them singletons. No cell fractionation was done, so the repertoire covers all unsorted peripheral blood T cells. Four of the ten uninfected healthy control donors were sampled twice, approximately twelve weeks apart. At least ten counts were recorded for this clonotype. Its antigen is currently unknown.

The receptor was isolated from an adult in good health. Sequencing was done on a sample of blood. The rearrangement links TRBV6-5 to TRBJ1-4; 7 positions match TRBD1. CDR3 DNA: TGTGCCAGCAGTTACCAGGGGGCAACTAATGAAAAACTGTTTTTT. It is translated as CASSYQGATNEKLFF.